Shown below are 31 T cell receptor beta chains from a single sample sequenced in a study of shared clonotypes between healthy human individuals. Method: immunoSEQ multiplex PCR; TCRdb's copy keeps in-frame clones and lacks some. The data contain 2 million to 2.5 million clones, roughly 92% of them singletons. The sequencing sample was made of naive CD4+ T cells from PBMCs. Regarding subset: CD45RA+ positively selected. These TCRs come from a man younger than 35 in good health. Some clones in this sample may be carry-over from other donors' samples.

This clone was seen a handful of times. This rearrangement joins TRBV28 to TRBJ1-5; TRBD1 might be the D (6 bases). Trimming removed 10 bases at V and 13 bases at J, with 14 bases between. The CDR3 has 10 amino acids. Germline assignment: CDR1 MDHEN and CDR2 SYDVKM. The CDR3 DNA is TGTGCCACCGAGGGGGGGTTGCAGCATTTT. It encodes CATEGGLQHF.

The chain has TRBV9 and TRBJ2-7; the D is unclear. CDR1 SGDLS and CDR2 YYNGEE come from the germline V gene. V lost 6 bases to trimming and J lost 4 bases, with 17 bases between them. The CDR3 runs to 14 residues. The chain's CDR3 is CASTVGMQGYEQYF. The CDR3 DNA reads TGTGCCAGCACCGTTGGGATGCAAGGATACGAGCAGTACTTC.

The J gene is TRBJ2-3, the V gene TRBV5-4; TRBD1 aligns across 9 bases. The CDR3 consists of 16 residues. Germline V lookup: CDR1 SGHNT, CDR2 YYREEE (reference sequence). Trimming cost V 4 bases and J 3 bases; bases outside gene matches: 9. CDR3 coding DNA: TGTGCCAGCAGCAGGGGACAGGGAGGGATGACAGATACGCAGTATTTT. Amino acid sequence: CASSRGQGGMTDTQYF.

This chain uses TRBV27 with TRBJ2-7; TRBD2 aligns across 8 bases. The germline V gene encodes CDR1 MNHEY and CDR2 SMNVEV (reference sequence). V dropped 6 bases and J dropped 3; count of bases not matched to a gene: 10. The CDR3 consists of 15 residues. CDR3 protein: CASRSPGGSRYEQYF. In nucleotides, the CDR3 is TGTGCCAGCAGGAGCCCGGGAGGGTCCCGCTACGAGCAGTACTTC.

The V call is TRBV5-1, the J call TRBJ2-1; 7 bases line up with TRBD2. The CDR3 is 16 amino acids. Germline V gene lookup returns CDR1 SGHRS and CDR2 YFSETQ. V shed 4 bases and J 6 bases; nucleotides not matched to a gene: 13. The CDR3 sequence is CASSDAALAGLNEQFF. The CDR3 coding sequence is TGCGCCAGCAGCGACGCGGCTTTAGCGGGCCTCAATGAGCAGTTCTTC.

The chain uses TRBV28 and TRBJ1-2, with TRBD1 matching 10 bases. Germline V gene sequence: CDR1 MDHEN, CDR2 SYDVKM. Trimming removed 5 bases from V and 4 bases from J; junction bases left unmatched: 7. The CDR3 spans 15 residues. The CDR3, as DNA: TGTGCCAGCAGTCGCGACAGGGGGCGAGCCTATGGCTACACCTTC. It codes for CASSRDRGRAYGYTF.

The CDR3: CASSLSASSYEQFF. CDR3 nucleotide sequence: TGCGCCAGCAGCTTGTCGGCCAGTTCATATGAGCAGTTCTTC. The chain couples TRBV5-1 to TRBJ2-1; D is uncertain. CDR1 is SGHRS, CDR2 YFSETQ, per germline. The CDR3 spans 14 residues. V was cut by 1 base and J by 8 bases, with 13 bases left in between.

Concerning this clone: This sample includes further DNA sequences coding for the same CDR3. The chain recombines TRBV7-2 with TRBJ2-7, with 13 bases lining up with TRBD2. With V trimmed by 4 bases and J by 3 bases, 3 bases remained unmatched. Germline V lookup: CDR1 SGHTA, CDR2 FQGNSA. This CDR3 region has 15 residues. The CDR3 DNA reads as TGTGCCAGCAGCTCCAGGACTAGCGGGAGCTACGAGCAGTACTTC. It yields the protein CASSSRTSGSYEQYF.

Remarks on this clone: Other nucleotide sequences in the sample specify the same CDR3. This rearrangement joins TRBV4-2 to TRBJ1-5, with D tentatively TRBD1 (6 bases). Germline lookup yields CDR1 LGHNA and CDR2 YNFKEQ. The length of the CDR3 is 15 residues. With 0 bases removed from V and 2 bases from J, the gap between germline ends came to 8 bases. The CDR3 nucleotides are TGTGCCAGCAGCCAAGACTCAGGGGGCAATCAGCCCCAGCATTTT. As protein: CASSQDSGGNQPQHF.

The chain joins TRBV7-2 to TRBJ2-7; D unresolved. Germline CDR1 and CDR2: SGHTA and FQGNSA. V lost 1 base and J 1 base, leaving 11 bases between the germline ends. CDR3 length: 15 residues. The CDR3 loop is CASSLGPSISYEQYF. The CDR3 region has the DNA TGTGCCAGCAGCTTAGGCCCCAGTATTTCCTACGAGCAGTACTTC.

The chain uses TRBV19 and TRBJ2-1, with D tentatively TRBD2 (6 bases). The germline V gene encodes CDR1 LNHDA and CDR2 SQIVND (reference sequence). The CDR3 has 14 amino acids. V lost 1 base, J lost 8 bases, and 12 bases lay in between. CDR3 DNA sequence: TGTGCCAGTAGTATAGGCTATCGGGAGCATGAGCAGTTCTTC. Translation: CASSIGYREHEQFF.

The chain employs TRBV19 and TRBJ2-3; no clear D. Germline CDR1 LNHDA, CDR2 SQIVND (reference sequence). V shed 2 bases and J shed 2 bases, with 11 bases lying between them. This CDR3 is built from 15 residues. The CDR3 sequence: CASSILLVNTDTQYF. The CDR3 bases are TGTGCCAGTAGTATACTTCTAGTAAACACAGATACGCAGTATTTT.

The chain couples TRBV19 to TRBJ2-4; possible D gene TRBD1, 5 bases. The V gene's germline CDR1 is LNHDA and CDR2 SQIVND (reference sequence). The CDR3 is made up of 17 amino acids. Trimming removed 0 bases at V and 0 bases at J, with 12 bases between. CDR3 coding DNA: TGTGCCAGTAGTATAGATCCGGTGGGGCGAGCCAAAAACATTCAGTACTTC. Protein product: CASSIDPVGRAKNIQYF.

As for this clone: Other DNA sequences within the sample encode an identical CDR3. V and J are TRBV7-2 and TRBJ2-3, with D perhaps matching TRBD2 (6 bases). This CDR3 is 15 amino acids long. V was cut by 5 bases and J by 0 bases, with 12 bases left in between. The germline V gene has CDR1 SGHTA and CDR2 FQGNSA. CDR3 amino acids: CASSPSGGSTDTQYF. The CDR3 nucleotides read TGTGCCAGCAGCCCGTCCGGGGGAAGCACAGATACGCAGTATTTT.

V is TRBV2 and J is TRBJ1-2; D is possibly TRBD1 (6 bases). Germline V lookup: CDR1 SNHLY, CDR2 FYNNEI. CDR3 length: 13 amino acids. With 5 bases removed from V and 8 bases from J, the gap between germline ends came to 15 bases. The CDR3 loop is CASSTYAGEGYTF. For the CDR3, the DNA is TGTGCCAGCAGTACTTACGCAGGGGAAGGCTACACCTTC.

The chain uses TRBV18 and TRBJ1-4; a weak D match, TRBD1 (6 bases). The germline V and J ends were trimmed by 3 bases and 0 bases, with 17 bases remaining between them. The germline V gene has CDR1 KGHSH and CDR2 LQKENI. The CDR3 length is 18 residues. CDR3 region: CASSPYSGQLATNEKLFF. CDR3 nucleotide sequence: TGTGCCAGCTCACCCTACTCAGGACAGCTCGCAACTAATGAAAAACTGTTTTTT.

The CDR3 loop reads CASSVAPGVQETQYF. CDR3 bases: TGTGCCAGCAGCGTAGCTCCGGGGGTCCAAGAGACCCAGTACTTC. The J gene is TRBJ2-5, the V gene TRBV9; D is perhaps TRBD2 (6 bases). The germline CDR1 and CDR2 sequences are SGDLS and YYNGEE. The germline V and J ends were trimmed by 0 bases and 1 base, with 10 bases remaining between them. The CDR3 runs 15 residues.

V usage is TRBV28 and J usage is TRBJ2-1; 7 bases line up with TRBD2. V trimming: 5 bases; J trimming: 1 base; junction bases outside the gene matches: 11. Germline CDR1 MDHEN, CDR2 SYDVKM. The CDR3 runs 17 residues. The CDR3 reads CASSTRDGGSSYNEQFF. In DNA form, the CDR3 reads TGTGCCAGCAGTACCCGAGATGGCGGGAGTTCCTACAATGAGCAGTTCTTC.

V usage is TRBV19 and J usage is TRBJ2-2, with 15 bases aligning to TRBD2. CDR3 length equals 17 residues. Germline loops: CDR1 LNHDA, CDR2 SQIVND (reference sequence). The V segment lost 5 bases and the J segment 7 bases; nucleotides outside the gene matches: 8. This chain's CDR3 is CASSPRTSGRAFGELFF. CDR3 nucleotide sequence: TGTGCCAGTAGTCCGAGGACTAGCGGGAGGGCATTCGGGGAGCTGTTTTTT.

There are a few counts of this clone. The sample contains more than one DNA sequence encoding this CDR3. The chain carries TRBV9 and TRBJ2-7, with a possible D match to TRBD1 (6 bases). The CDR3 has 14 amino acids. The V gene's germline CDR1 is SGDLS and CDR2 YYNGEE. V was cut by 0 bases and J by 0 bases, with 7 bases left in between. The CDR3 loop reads CASSVGTASYEQYF. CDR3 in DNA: TGTGCCAGCAGCGTAGGGACAGCCTCCTACGAGCAGTACTTC.

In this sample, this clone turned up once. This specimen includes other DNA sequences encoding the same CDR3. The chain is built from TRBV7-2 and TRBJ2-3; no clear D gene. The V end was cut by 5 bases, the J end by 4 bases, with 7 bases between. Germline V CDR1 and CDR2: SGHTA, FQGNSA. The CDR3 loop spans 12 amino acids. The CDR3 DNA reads TGTGCCAGCAGCACTCTCGCAGATACGCAGTATTTT. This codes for CASSTLADTQYF.

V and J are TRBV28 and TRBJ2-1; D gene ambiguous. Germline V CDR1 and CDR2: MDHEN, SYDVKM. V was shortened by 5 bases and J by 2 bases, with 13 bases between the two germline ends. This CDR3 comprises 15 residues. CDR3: CASSPELMPYNEQFF. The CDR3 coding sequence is TGTGCCAGCAGTCCCGAATTAATGCCCTACAATGAGCAGTTCTTC.

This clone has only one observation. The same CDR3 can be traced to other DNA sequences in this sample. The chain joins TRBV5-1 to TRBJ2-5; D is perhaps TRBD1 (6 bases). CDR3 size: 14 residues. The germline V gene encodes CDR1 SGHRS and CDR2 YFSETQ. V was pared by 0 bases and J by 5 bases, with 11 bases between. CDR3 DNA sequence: TGCGCCAGCAGCTTGGGGACAGCGAGGGAGACCCAGTACTTC. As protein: CASSLGTARETQYF.

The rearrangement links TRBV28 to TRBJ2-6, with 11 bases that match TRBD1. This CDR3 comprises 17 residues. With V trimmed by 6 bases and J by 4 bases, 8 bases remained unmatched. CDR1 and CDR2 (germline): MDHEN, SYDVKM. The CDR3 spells CASRQGQGASGANVLTF. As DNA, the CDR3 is TGTGCCAGCAGACAAGGACAGGGGGCGTCAGGGGCCAACGTCCTGACTTTC.

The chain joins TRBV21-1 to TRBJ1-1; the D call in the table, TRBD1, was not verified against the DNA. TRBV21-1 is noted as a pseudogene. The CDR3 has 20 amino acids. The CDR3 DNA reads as TGTGCCAGCAGCAAAGCGCTCCTGTCACAGGGGGCCGAGGACTGGTCTGAAGCTTTCTTT. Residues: CASSKALLSQGAEDWSEAFF.

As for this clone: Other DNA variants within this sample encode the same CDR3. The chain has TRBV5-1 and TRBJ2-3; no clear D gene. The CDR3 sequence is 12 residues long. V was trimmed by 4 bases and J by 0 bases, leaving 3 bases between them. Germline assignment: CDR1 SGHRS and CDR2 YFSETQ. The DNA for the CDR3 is TGCGCCAGCAGCATAAGCACAGATACGCAGTATTTT. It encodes CASSISTDTQYF. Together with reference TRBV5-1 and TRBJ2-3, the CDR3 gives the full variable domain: KAGVTQTPRYLIKTRGQQVTLSCSPISGHRSVSWYQQTPGQGLQFLFEYFSETQRNKGNFPGRFSGRQFSNSRSEMNVSTLELGDSALYLCASSISTDTQYFGPGTRLTVL.

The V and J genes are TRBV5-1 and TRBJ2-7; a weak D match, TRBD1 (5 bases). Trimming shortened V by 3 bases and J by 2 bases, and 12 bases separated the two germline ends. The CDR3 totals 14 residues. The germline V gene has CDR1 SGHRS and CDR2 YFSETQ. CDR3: CASSWQGRTYEQYF. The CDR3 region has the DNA TGCGCCAGCAGCTGGCAGGGCAGAACCTACGAGCAGTACTTC.

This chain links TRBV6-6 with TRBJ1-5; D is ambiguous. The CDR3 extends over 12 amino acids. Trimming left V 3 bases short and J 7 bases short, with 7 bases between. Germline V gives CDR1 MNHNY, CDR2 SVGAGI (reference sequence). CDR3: CASSYLPQPQHF. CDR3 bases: TGTGCCAGCAGTTATTTACCGCAGCCCCAGCATTTT.

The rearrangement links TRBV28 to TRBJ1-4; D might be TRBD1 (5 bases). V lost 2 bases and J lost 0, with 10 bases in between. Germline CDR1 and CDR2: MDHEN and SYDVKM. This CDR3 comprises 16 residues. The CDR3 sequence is CASSLDLTATNEKLFF. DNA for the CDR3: TGTGCCAGCAGTTTAGACTTGACAGCAACTAATGAAAAACTGTTTTTT.

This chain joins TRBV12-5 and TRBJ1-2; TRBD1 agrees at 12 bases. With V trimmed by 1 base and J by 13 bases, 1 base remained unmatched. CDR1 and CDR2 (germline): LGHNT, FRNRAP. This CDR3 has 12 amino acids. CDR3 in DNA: TGTGCTAGTGGTTTGGGGGGACAGGGGGCCACCTTC. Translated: CASGLGGQGATF.

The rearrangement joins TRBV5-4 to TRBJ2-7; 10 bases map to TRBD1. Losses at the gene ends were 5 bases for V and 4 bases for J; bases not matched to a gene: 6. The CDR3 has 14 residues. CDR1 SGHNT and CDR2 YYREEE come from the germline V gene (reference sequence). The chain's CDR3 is CASSRDRGAYEQYF. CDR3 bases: TGTGCCAGCAGTAGGGACAGGGGAGCGTACGAGCAGTACTTC.